Each of the 19 T cell receptor beta chains below was sequenced from the same sample in a study of OX40 agonist ivuxolimab in advanced cancers. Assay: immunoSEQ multiplex PCR; the TCRdb copy retains only in-frame clones and omits some. The profile shows 50,000 to 70,000 clones, about 80% of them singletons. The sample consisted of CD4+ or CD8+ T cells sorted from blood, taken in a trial of the OX40 agonist ivuxolimab. Source of these receptors: an adult with an advanced solid tumor such as melanoma, head and neck, liver or kidney cancer.

The chain combines TRBV6-1 with TRBJ1-2; 9 nucleotides match TRBD1. With 1 base clipped from V and 8 bases from J, the junction kept 11 bases outside the gene matches. The germline V gene has CDR1 MNHNS and CDR2 SASEGT. This CDR3 is 16 amino acids long. CDR3 sequence: CASSEVGTGFRGGYTF. CDR3 coding DNA: TGTGCCAGCAGTGAAGTTGGGACAGGGTTTCGGGGCGGCTACACCTTC.

The J gene is TRBJ2-5, the V gene TRBV6-5, with TRBD1 as a possible D gene (6 bases). V lost 7 bases and J lost 0, with 9 bases in between. CDR3 size: 13 residues. CDR1 and CDR2 from the germline V gene are MNHEY and SVGAGI. CDR3 DNA sequence: TGTGCCAGCAAAGGGGGATACCAAGAGACCCAGTACTTC. It encodes CASKGGYQETQYF.

The chain employs TRBV6-5 and TRBJ1-1, with D maybe TRBD1 (6 bases). Germline V gene sequence: CDR1 MNHEY, CDR2 SVGAGI. The CDR3 totals 16 residues. The V gene lost 4 bases and the J gene lost 5 bases, with 20 bases spanning the gap. CDR3 region: CASSSPSGALGTEAFF. The DNA of the CDR3 is TGTGCCAGCAGTTCACCCTCGGGGGCCCTAGGGACTGAAGCTTTCTTT.

The V and J genes are TRBV18 and TRBJ1-2; perhaps TRBD1 as D (6 bases). The germline V gene has CDR1 KGHSH and CDR2 LQKENI. Trimming cost V 2 bases and J 7 bases, with 8 bases left between them. This CDR3 has 12 residues. The CDR3 sequence is CASSPNRVGYTF. CDR3 sequence (DNA): TGTGCCAGCTCACCAAACAGGGTTGGCTACACCTTC.

The V call is TRBV7-6, the J call TRBJ2-3; the D is unclear. This CDR3 is built from 16 residues. Trimming shortened V by 5 bases and J by 3 bases, and 18 bases separated the two germline ends. Per the germline V gene, CDR1 is SGHVS and CDR2 is FNYEAQ. This CDR3 is CASSPRPRFGTDTQYF. In DNA, the CDR3 is TGTGCCAGCAGCCCCCGTCCCAGGTTCGGGACAGATACGCAGTATTTT. Full variable domain (outside the CDR3, taken from reference TRBV7-6 and TRBJ2-3): GAGVSQSPRYKVTKRGQDVALRCDPISGHVSLYWYRQALGQGPEFLTYFNYEAQQDKSGLPNDRFSAERPEGSISTLTIQRTEQRDSAMYRCASSPRPRFGTDTQYFGPGTRLTVL.

The gene calls are TRBV18 and TRBJ2-7, with TRBD2 matching 10 bases. Germline V lookup: CDR1 KGHSH, CDR2 LQKENI. V shed 3 bases and J 3 bases; nucleotides not matched to a gene: 5. The CDR3 runs to 15 residues. CDR3 coding DNA: TGTGCCAGCTCACCGGGGACTAGCGCGATCTACGAGCAGTACTTC. Its protein product is CASSPGTSAIYEQYF.

V gene TRBV7-9 combines with J gene TRBJ2-3, with 8 nucleotides matching TRBD1. This CDR3 has 16 residues. Germline loops: CDR1 SEHNR, CDR2 FQNEAQ (reference sequence). V lost 5 bases to trimming and J lost 0 bases; unmatched junction nucleotides: 7. The CDR3 coding sequence is TGTGCCAGCAGCCCCTGGACAGGGTCTAGCACAGATACGCAGTATTTT. As protein: CASSPWTGSSTDTQYF.

V and J are TRBV7-2 and TRBJ1-1; tentative D call: TRBD1 (6 bases). CDR3 length: 13 residues. Deletions cut 8 bases from V and 2 bases from J, with 12 bases between. Germline values: CDR1 SGHTA, CDR2 FQGNSA. Written as DNA, the CDR3 is TGTGCCAGCCAGGGACACCGAAACACTGAAGCTTTCTTT. Translated: CASQGHRNTEAFF.

The chain combines TRBV4-1 with TRBJ2-7; 13 bases map to TRBD2. CDR1 is MGHRA and CDR2 is YSYEKL in the germline V gene. CDR3 size: 15 residues. After removal of 5 bases from V and 2 bases from J, the junction contained 3 bases not matched to a gene. CDR3 nucleotide sequence: TGCGCCAGCAGCTCCGGACTAGCGGGAGCCTACGAGCAGTACTTC. This translates into CASSSGLAGAYEQYF.

The V call is TRBV2, the J call TRBJ2-1; 12 bases fit TRBD2. V lost 1 base and J lost 8; bases outside the gene matches: 6. CDR3 length: 16 residues. Germline CDR1 is SNHLY and CDR2 is FYNNEI. The CDR3 spells CASSEGPSGGVHEQFF. DNA for the CDR3: TGTGCCAGCAGTGAAGGCCCTAGCGGGGGGGTCCATGAGCAGTTCTTC.

This clone is a singleton in its sample. The rearrangement joins TRBV11-2 to TRBJ1-2; no firm D call. The CDR3 extends over 15 amino acids. CDR1 and CDR2 from the germline V gene are SGHAT and FQNNGV. V lost 6 bases and J lost 1, with 15 bases in between. CDR3 amino acids: CASRWTDNNNYGYTF. DNA of the CDR3: TGTGCCAGCAGGTGGACTGATAATAATAACTATGGCTACACCTTC.

This sequence joins TRBV7-2 and TRBJ2-2; D unclear. CDR3 size: 15 residues. V lost 0 bases and J lost 4, with 9 bases in between. Germline loops: CDR1 SGHTA, CDR2 FQGNSA. The CDR3 DNA follows: TGTGCCAGCAGCTTAGCGACGTGGGGCACCGGGGAGCTGTTTTTT. The encoded protein is CASSLATWGTGELFF.

The rearrangement joins TRBV9 to TRBJ2-5; D uncertain. The V end lost 0 bases, the J end lost 1 base, and 7 bases lay between the germline ends. Germline loops: CDR1 SGDLS, CDR2 YYNGEE. The CDR3 contains 14 residues. The CDR3 sequence is CASSVGHRQETQYF. In DNA, the CDR3 is TGTGCCAGCAGCGTAGGACACCGCCAAGAGACCCAGTACTTC.

V gene TRBV7-8 combines with J gene TRBJ1-6, with a possible D match to TRBD1 (6 bases). Trimming shortened V by 5 bases and J by 7 bases, and 30 bases separated the two germline ends. Germline CDR1 is SGHVS and CDR2 is FQNEAQ. The CDR3 totals 20 residues. CDR3 in DNA: TGTGCCAGCAGCAACCCGAGACAGGTTAATCACCCCACACTCAATTCACCCCTCCACTTT. This translates into CASSNPRQVNHPTLNSPLHF.

The chain couples TRBV14 to TRBJ1-1; no firm D call. The V gene's germline CDR1 is SGHDN and CDR2 FVKESK. This CDR3 comprises 13 residues. The V end was cut by 3 bases, the J end by 5 bases, with 10 bases between. CDR3 coding DNA: TGTGCCAGCAGCCAGGGTTTGAGTACTGAAGCTTTCTTT. It encodes CASSQGLSTEAFF.

This sequence joins TRBV6-5 and TRBJ1-1, with D hard to call. Trimming removed 6 bases from V and 0 bases from J, with 14 bases in between. Looked up from germline, CDR1 is MNHEY and CDR2 is SVGAGI. The CDR3 consists of 15 residues. CDR3 DNA sequence: TGTGCCAGCAGAAGCCAACAGAGATTGAACACTGAAGCTTTCTTT. Translating gives CASRSQQRLNTEAFF.

The chain links TRBV28 to TRBJ2-6, with D possibly being TRBD1 (7 bases). Germline V CDR1 and CDR2: MDHEN, SYDVKM. Trimming pared 11 bases from V and 0 bases from J, leaving 14 bases between. The CDR3 length is 15 residues. The CDR3 bases are TGTGCCGCGGGGACAGAACCCTCTGGGGCCAACGTCCTGACTTTC. This translates into CAAGTEPSGANVLTF.

The genes are TRBV10-2 and TRBJ2-7, with D perhaps matching TRBD2 (7 bases). The CDR3 extends over 15 amino acids. Trimming took 7 bases from V and 2 from J, leaving 18 bases between them. The V gene's germline CDR1 is WSHSY and CDR2 SAAADI. CDR3 in amino acids: CASTFGGAQAYEQYF. CDR3 nucleotides: TGCGCCAGCACCTTTGGGGGGGCACAAGCCTACGAGCAGTACTTC.

V is TRBV7-8 and J is TRBJ2-4, with D perhaps assigned TRBD1 or TRBD2 (5 bases each). V was clipped by 3 bases and J by 8 bases, with 14 bases between them. Germline assignment: CDR1 SGHVS and CDR2 FQNEAQ. This CDR3 spans 14 amino acids. CDR3 coding DNA: TGTGCCAGCAGCTTCGACAGCGGAGAGGACATTCAGTACTTC. Translation gives CASSFDSGEDIQYF.